This TCR beta chain was found in a study of shared clonotypes between healthy human individuals (dated by TCRdb to 2018 to 2021). Background on the whole study: Two women and three men aged 18 to 49 years were included in the cohort. For each donor, CD4 naive and CD4 memory were each run on three plates, CD8 naive on two plates, and CD8 memory on one plate. Blood TCR repertoires of a handful of healthy adults were deeply sequenced to estimate repertoire size and the extent of clonotype sharing between individuals. Each donor's leukapheresis produced roughly between about 0.9 and 9.5 billion PBMCs. To increase sequencing depth and limit assay-specific biases, TCR repertoire library preparation and sequencing were carried out by different laboratories using diverse techniques.

Per the germline V gene, SGHRS is the CDR1 and YFSETQ is the CDR2. From cysteine to phenylalanine, the CDR3 is 15 amino acids long. The retained sequence is limited to the CDR3, 45 bases, with the frame set at the first base. Germline trimming amounts to 4 bases on V and 2 bases on J, with 8 as the count of junction bases outside the gene matches. With regard to this clone: Its antigen target is currently unknown. Base qualities are not recorded, but no much larger clone differs from it by a single base. The same CDR3 arises from other DNA sequences in this sample as well.

The donors were healthy, HIV-negative adults with no recently reported acute infections or vaccinations. Every donor was a Caucasian adult living in Nashville, Tennessee, USA. CD4+ T cells were enriched by magnetic negative selection, after which naive cells were positively selected on CD45RA and the negative fraction was taken as the memory subset. Blood was obtained by leukapheresis, after which PBMCs were separated by Ficoll-Histopaque density gradient centrifugation and cryopreserved in liquid nitrogen vapor phase. Analytical flow cytometry was used to check the purity and quantity of each magnetically sorted T cell population. Genomic DNA was isolated from every sorted fraction and measured by UV absorbance on a Nanodrop 2000c. TCR CDR3 regions were amplified from genomic DNA by multiplex PCR using the deep immunoSEQ assay. Genomic DNA extracted from each cell subset was distributed evenly over all wells of several immunoSEQ 96-well plates, and each plate served as one replicate. Each replicate PCR for sorted subsets received about 210 ng genomic DNA, equal to some 32,000 T cell genomes. The purified libraries were quantified using a Qubit 3.0 fluorometer, sized with a Bioanalyzer 2100, and then quantified again using the KAPA Library Quantification kit. Each immunoSEQ 96-well plate was sequenced on its own single-read 150-cycle Illumina NextSeq 550 flow cell. The original pipeline was this. Because only junctional sequences without quality scores were contained in the immunoSEQ output, filtering matching that applied to full-length reads could not be performed. To assign V/J genes and CDR3, sequences were annotated against IMGT germline references using PyIR, a Python wrapper for IgBLAST v1.9. Reads were removed for weak V/J assignments (E-value above 1e-6), missing CDR3, stop codons, out-of-frame junctions, or ambiguous translated residues. V3J clonotypes were defined as sequences sharing an identical inferred V gene, J gene, and CDR3 amino acid sequence. The percentage overlap between two repertoires was calculated by dividing the number of shared unique clonotypes by the size of the smaller repertoire. Repertoire richness was assessed with RTK rarefaction, the Chao1 estimator, and Recon v2.1 estimates of unobserved clonotypes. For all TCRbeta clonotypes obtained by the gDNA method from a handful of donors, generation probabilities were computed with OLGA. In its TCRdb copy, this immuneACCESS table keeps in-frame sequences only and misses some clones. Where compared with another copy, unresolved V genes explain less than half of these, and the others have no known cause. V and J calls and clone size are copied from that table; D and trimming were computed from the DNA. Counted in this sample were 2 million to 2.5 million clones; 90% to 95% of them appeared once. The ten biggest clones cover about 0.37% of the sample.

General findings and caveats noted by the study authors: Compared with non-shared clonotypes, the clonotypes found in all four sorted-subset donors had higher generation probabilities. Even with the large sequencing depth, rarefaction of the sorted-subset datasets indicated that sequencing was incomplete. Larger estimated clonotype richness was generally found for naive subsets than for memory subsets. Sampling was limited to blood, and TCR repertoires in tissue likely differ from TCR repertoires in blood. Based on pairwise subsampling, the degree of clonotype sharing among donors was expected to be affected by sequencing depth. About 5% of naive CD4, more than 3% of naive CD8, approximately 2% of memory CD4, and around 0.4% of memory CD8 clonotypes were shared across a few donors. Because the study included a small number of donors, the genetic and exposure-history diversity represented was limited.

The material sequenced was naive CD4+ T cells from PBMCs. The sample's cell subset or site label, in plain terms: CD45RA+ positively selected. This receptor was identified in a man aged 18 to 30 in good health. Some clones in this sample may be carry-over from other donors' samples. Recombination joined TRBV5-1 with TRBJ1-1; the junction holds 7 bases that match TRBD1. In nucleotides, the sequence is TGCGCCAGCAGCCTCGCGGGGACAGCAAACACTGAAGCTTTCTTT. This encodes CASSLAGTANTEAFF. The CDR3, completed at both ends by the reference TRBV5-1 and TRBJ1-1 genes, gives the full variable domain KAGVTQTPRYLIKTRGQQVTLSCSPISGHRSVSWYQQTPGQGLQFLFEYFSETQRNKGNFPGRFSGRQFSNSRSEMNVSTLELGDSALYLCASSLAGTANTEAFFGQGTRLTVV.